This T cell receptor beta chain was captured by sequencing in a study of identifying expanded T cells in peripheral blood. Study-wide results and caveats: Over approximately two and four weeks, about 15 and 19 clones changed, versus 1.2 between replicates.

Turning to this clone: The antigen is undetermined.

Germline CDR1 reads SGHNT; CDR2 reads YENEEA. The ends were cut back, 6 bases at V and 4 bases at J, with 13 bases in the middle. This CDR3 region has 14 residues. This table comes from immunoSEQ multiplex PCR, and its TCRdb copy is limited to in-frame clones, with some not included. The repertoire holds about 130,000 clones, with about 86% as singletons. The receptor's source is a person aged 18 to 70 in good health. The sequenced sample was blood. The V gene is TRBV11-3, the J gene TRBJ1-3, with D tentatively TRBD1 (5 bases). The CDR3 spells CASSGGPVGNTIYF. The CDR3 DNA follows: TGTGCCAGCAGTGGGGGACCGGTCGGAAACACCATATATTTT.